This entry lists 10 T cell receptor beta chains sequenced from one sample in a study of T cells in localized non-small cell lung cancer. Clones were read by immunoSEQ multiplex PCR, and TCRdb kept only the in-frame ones, dropping some. Of some 90,000 clones in the sample, about nine tenths are singletons; the top ten hold roughly 15%. The source was peripheral blood, collected before any cancer treatment. These receptors originate from a man between 40 and 75 years old with stage I squamous cell lung carcinoma.

This clone was recorded once. V is TRBV5-1 and J is TRBJ2-7, with D possibly matching TRBD2 (5 bases). V was cut by 4 bases and J by 2 bases, with 10 bases left in between. This CDR3 has 13 residues. Germline loops: CDR1 SGHRS, CDR2 YFSETQ. CDR3 DNA: TGCGCCAGCAGCGTGGACGGGACCTACGAGCAGTACTTC. This sequence encodes CASSVDGTYEQYF.

This clone was seen a single time. V usage is TRBV9 and J usage is TRBJ2-1; D unresolved. This CDR3 spans 14 amino acids. V lost 0 bases, J lost 10 bases, and 14 bases lay in between. CDR1 SGDLS and CDR2 YYNGEE come from the germline V gene. The CDR3 sequence is CASSVVPDPVEQFF. In DNA form, the CDR3 reads TGTGCCAGCAGCGTAGTTCCAGATCCCGTGGAGCAGTTCTTC.

This clone came up once. The chain carries TRBV6-6 and TRBJ1-2; D uncertain. Per the germline V gene, CDR1 is MNHNY and CDR2 is SVGAGI (reference sequence). The ends were cut back, 5 bases at V and 8 bases at J, with 9 bases in the middle. The CDR3 contains 11 residues. CDR3: CASSLHQGYTF. CDR3 sequence (DNA): TGTGCCAGCAGTCTACACCAAGGCTACACCTTC.

This chain links TRBV11-3 with TRBJ1-1; 8 nucleotides align to TRBD1. Germline CDR1 and CDR2: SGHNT and YENEEA. The CDR3 totals 13 residues. With V trimmed by 5 bases and J by 3 bases, 2 bases remained unmatched. For the CDR3, the DNA is TGTGCCAGCAGCGTACAGGGGGACACTGAAGCTTTCTTT. Its protein is CASSVQGDTEAFF.

The gene calls are TRBV5-4 and TRBJ2-5, with TRBD1 matching 7 bases. The CDR3 sequence is 13 residues long. Looked up from germline, CDR1 is SGHNT and CDR2 is YYREEE (reference sequence). With 0 bases clipped from V and 4 bases from J, the junction kept 0 bases outside the gene matches. CDR3 bases: TGTGCCAGCAGCTTGGGACAGGGAGAGACCCAGTACTTC. Its protein is CASSLGQGETQYF.

DNA for the CDR3: TGTGCCAGCAGCTTCCACTCCGGGACCACCCGCCCAGATACGCAGTATTTT. Its translation: CASSFHSGTTRPDTQYF. The chain joins TRBV7-9 to TRBJ2-3, with D possibly being TRBD1 or TRBD2 (5 bases each). V was clipped by 3 bases and J by 4 bases, with 20 bases between them. The CDR3 has 17 residues. Germline V gives CDR1 SEHNR, CDR2 FQNEAQ (reference sequence). The full variable domain, completed using reference TRBV7-9 and TRBJ2-3, is DTGVSQNPRHKITKRGQNVTFRCDPISEHNRLYWYRQTLGQGPEFLTYFQNEAQLEKSRLLSDRFSAERPKGSFSTLEIQRTEQGDSAMYLCASSFHSGTTRPDTQYFGPGTRLTVL.

J is TRBJ1-4 and V is TRBV7-8, with TRBD1 matching over 7 bases. J lost 8 bases, V lost 2 bases, and 8 bases had no gene match. Germline V gene lookup returns CDR1 SGHVS and CDR2 FQNEAQ. This CDR3 contains 15 residues. The CDR3 is CASSLKPGGYEKLFF. As DNA, the CDR3 is TGTGCCAGCAGCTTAAAACCAGGGGGTTACGAAAAACTGTTTTTT.

A single count supports this clone. The chain uses TRBV7-2 and TRBJ1-5; D unresolved. The CDR3 sequence is 15 residues long. V lost 3 bases to trimming and J lost 0 bases, with 9 bases between them. Looked up from germline, CDR1 is SGHTA and CDR2 is FQGNSA. The CDR3 DNA is TGTGCCAGCAGCTTCACAGCTTATAGCAATCAGCCCCAGCATTTT. Translated: CASSFTAYSNQPQHF.

The chain uses TRBV6-5 and TRBJ2-3; 7 bases match TRBD2. After removal of 6 bases from V and 1 base from J, the junction contained 7 bases not matched to a gene. CDR1 and CDR2 from the germline V gene are MNHEY and SVGAGI. The length of the CDR3 is 15 residues. The CDR3, as DNA: TGTGCCAGCAGGACCCCGGGAGGTGGCACAGATACGCAGTATTTT. This gives the protein CASRTPGGGTDTQYF.

This clone has a handful of counts. The genes are TRBV7-2 and TRBJ2-1; 8 bases agree with TRBD1. The CDR3 is made up of 13 amino acids. Germline lookup yields CDR1 SGHTA and CDR2 FQGNSA. V trimming: 5 bases; J trimming: 8 bases; junction bases outside the gene matches: 5. The CDR3 sequence: CASSTRTGYEQFF. The CDR3, as DNA: TGTGCCAGCAGCACCCGGACAGGGTATGAGCAGTTCTTC.